One sample yielded the 31 T cell receptor beta chains listed below, sequenced in a study of vaccination and CD4 T cells after COVID-19. The Oncomine TCR Beta short-read assay was applied to DNA of cultured CD4+ T cells. TCRdb passed the PCR reads through MiXCR, listing each CDR3 protein once. The table lists approximately 20,000 distinct CDR3 sequences, more than 50% of them singletons. No antigen has been assigned to these receptors. Treatment meaning: 10-day PBMC culture with coronavirus spike peptide pools or control peptides (ViraFEST assay). Source: CD4+ T cells from blood, cultured in vitro, taken before SARS-CoV-2 vaccination. The receptors were gathered from a human donor who had recovered from COVID-19.

The chain carries TRBV7-2 and TRBJ2-1; TRBD2 matches 8 bases. CDR1 is SGHTA and CDR2 is FQGNSA in the germline V gene. Losses at the gene ends were 2 bases for V and 8 bases for J; bases not matched to a gene: 17. This CDR3 has 18 residues. This CDR3 reads CASSLYLRPRGVKDEQFF. CDR3 bases: TGTGCCAGCAGCTTATACCTCCGTCCGCGGGGGGTTAAGGATGAGCAGTTCTTC.

The V gene is TRBV11-3, the J gene TRBJ2-7; 7 bases fit TRBD1. The length of the CDR3 is 14 residues. The germline V gene encodes CDR1 SGHNT and CDR2 YENEEA. With 6 bases clipped from V and 3 bases from J, the junction kept 8 bases outside the gene matches. The CDR3 DNA reads TGTGCCAGCAGATCTCTGGGACAGTTCTACGAGCAGTACTTC. Its protein is CASRSLGQFYEQYF.

The chain joins TRBV20-1 to TRBJ2-4; D not resolved. Germline V gene lookup returns CDR1 DFQATT and CDR2 SNEGSKA (reference sequence). The CDR3 is 17 residues long. V was clipped by 1 base and J by 0 bases, with 16 bases between them. The CDR3 DNA reads TGCAGTGCTAGAGCTCCCGACGGATTTCTAGCCAAAAACATTCAGTACTTC. As protein: CSARAPDGFLAKNIQYF.

V gene TRBV19 combines with J gene TRBJ2-5, with a possible D match to TRBD2 (7 bases). The V end lost 10 bases, the J end lost 1 base, and 19 bases lay between the germline ends. The CDR3 runs to 15 residues. Per germline, CDR1 LNHDA and CDR2 SQIVND (reference sequence). CDR3 in DNA: TGTGCCACAACGAGGGGGGGGCGCCCCCAAGAGACCCAGTACTTC. Its protein is CATTRGGRPQETQYF.

This sequence joins TRBV9 and TRBJ1-1; the match to TRBD1 covers 8 bases. V shed 0 bases and J 5 bases; nucleotides not matched to a gene: 3. This CDR3 is 14 amino acids long. Germline loops: CDR1 SGDLS, CDR2 YYNGEE. CDR3 sequence: CASSVAQGGTEAFF. CDR3 nucleotide sequence: TGTGCCAGCAGCGTAGCACAGGGGGGGACTGAAGCTTTCTTT.

The CDR3 bases are TGTGCCAGCAGTCCCGTGACAGGGTCTGGCGAAAAACTGTTTTTT. Its protein product is CASSPVTGSGEKLFF. The chain couples TRBV12-3 or TRBV12-4 to TRBJ1-4; 7 nucleotides line up with TRBD1. The CDR3 consists of 15 residues. J gave up 8 bases and V 5 bases, and 11 bases lay outside the gene matches.

This rearrangement joins TRBV5-6 to TRBJ2-7; D remains unclear. Trimming left V 0 bases short and J 10 bases short, with 23 bases between. Germline loops: CDR1 SGHDT, CDR2 YYEEEE. CDR3 length: 16 amino acids. The chain's CDR3 is CASSLAKGSTPMEQYF. CDR3 in DNA: TGTGCCAGCAGCTTGGCCAAAGGTTCGACCCCCATGGAACAGTACTTC.

V gene TRBV6-2 or TRBV6-3 combines with J gene TRBJ1-2, with a tentative D call TRBD1 (6 bases). Trimming removed 6 bases at V and 7 bases at J, with 18 bases between. This CDR3 has 14 residues. The V gene's germline CDR1 is MNHEY and CDR2 SVGEGT. CDR3 sequence (DNA): TGTGCCAGCAGCCGGGACATCGGGCAAGGTGGCTACACCTTC. Protein: CASSRDIGQGGYTF.

This sequence joins TRBV28 and TRBJ1-2; the D gene is possibly TRBD1 (6 bases). This CDR3 contains 15 residues. V was trimmed by 4 bases and J by 3 bases, leaving 15 bases between them. Germline values: CDR1 MDHEN, CDR2 SYDVKM. CDR3 loop: CASSSFRGIYYGYTF. CDR3 nucleotide sequence: TGTGCCAGCAGTTCCTTCAGGGGTATTTACTATGGCTACACCTTC.

V is TRBV20-1 and J is TRBJ1-1; D gene uncertain. CDR3 length equals 13 residues. Germline V gene lookup returns CDR1 DFQATT and CDR2 SNEGSKA (reference sequence). Trimming removed 1 base from V and 0 bases from J, with 6 bases in between. CDR3 amino acids: CSARGTLNTEAFF. In DNA form, the CDR3 reads TGCAGTGCTAGAGGCACCCTGAACACTGAAGCTTTCTTT.

The chain uses TRBV20-1 and TRBJ1-3, with D possibly matching TRBD1 (5 bases). The CDR3 contains 13 residues. CDR1 is DFQATT, CDR2 SNEGSKA, per germline (reference sequence). With 3 bases removed from V and 0 bases from J, the gap between germline ends came to 6 bases. The CDR3 sequence is CSASDSSGNTIYF. For the CDR3, the DNA is TGCAGTGCTAGTGACAGCTCTGGAAACACCATATATTTT.

The rearrangement joins TRBV2 to TRBJ1-1, with D perhaps TRBD1 (5 bases). Germline V CDR1 and CDR2: SNHLY, FYNNEI. V lost 6 bases to trimming and J lost 0 bases, with 17 bases between them. The CDR3 is made up of 16 amino acids. CDR3 region: CASRAPTGQMNTEAFF. DNA for the CDR3: TGTGCCAGCAGAGCCCCCACGGGGCAGATGAACACTGAAGCTTTCTTT.

This clonotype came up a few times. The chain combines TRBV6-2 or TRBV6-3 with TRBJ2-3; D unclear. CDR1 and CDR2 from the germline V gene are MNHEY and SVGEGT. The CDR3 is 15 amino acids. The V gene lost 3 bases and the J gene lost 4 bases, with 14 bases spanning the gap. CDR3 nucleotides: TGTGCCAGCAGTTATTTCGGGCGTGGGGCAGATACGCAGTATTTT. Translated, it gives CASSYFGRGADTQYF.

This clonotype turned up a few times. This sequence joins TRBV6-1 and TRBJ1-1; TRBD1 is a possible D gene (6 bases). Germline V gene lookup returns CDR1 MNHNS and CDR2 SASEGT. V lost 10 bases and J 4 bases, leaving 19 bases between the germline ends. The CDR3 runs 14 residues. CDR3 residues: CAISRGGARTEAFF. Written as DNA, the CDR3 is TGTGCCATTTCCCGTGGGGGGGCACGCACTGAAGCTTTCTTT.

The rearrangement joins TRBV2 to TRBJ1-2; D may be TRBD1 (6 bases). CDR1 and CDR2 from the germline V gene are SNHLY and FYNNEI. V gave up 2 bases and J gave up 6 bases, with 16 bases separating them. The CDR3 spans 15 residues. CDR3 nucleotides: TGTGCCAGCAGTGAAATACTGAGGGGGGGGAATGGCTACACCTTC. This sequence encodes CASSEILRGGNGYTF.

The gene calls are TRBV7-6 and TRBJ2-5; D is uncertain. The CDR3 is made up of 13 amino acids. Germline CDR1 and CDR2: SGHVS and FNYEAQ. The germline V and J ends were trimmed by 5 bases and 1 base, with 8 bases remaining between them. DNA of the CDR3: TGTGCCAGCAGCCCACTGATCCAAGAGACCCAGTACTTC. This codes for CASSPLIQETQYF.

This clonotype was seen just once. In DNA form, the CDR3 reads TGTGCCAGCAGCACCGGTCTGGTCGGAGGTGAAAAACTGTTTTTT. Translating it yields CASSTGLVGGEKLFF. The J gene is TRBJ1-4, the V gene TRBV7-9, with no clear D. Germline assignment: CDR1 SEHNR and CDR2 FQNEAQ (reference sequence). Between the trimmed V and J ends, which lost 5 bases and 7 bases, there was a span of 17 bases. The CDR3 length is 15 residues.

The rearrangement links TRBV20-1 to TRBJ1-1; a possible D gene is TRBD1 (5 bases). Germline V gene data show CDR1 as DFQATT and CDR2 as SNEGSKA (reference sequence). Between the trimmed V and J ends, which lost 0 bases and 4 bases, there was a span of 9 bases. The CDR3 has 13 amino acids. CDR3 protein: CSARDFQGTEAFF. The CDR3 bases are TGCAGTGCTAGAGATTTTCAGGGCACTGAAGCTTTCTTT.

The J gene is TRBJ1-1, the V gene TRBV20-1, with 8 bases identical to TRBD1. Germline V gene lookup returns CDR1 DFQATT and CDR2 SNEGSKA (reference sequence). The junction had 13 bases not matched to a gene; V was cut back by 1 base and J by 0 bases. The CDR3 is 18 amino acids. The CDR3 sequence: CSARVNRGARALNTEAFF. The CDR3 DNA follows: TGCAGTGCTAGAGTTAACAGGGGGGCCCGAGCTTTGAACACTGAAGCTTTCTTT.

The V call is TRBV7-2, the J call TRBJ2-7, with D maybe TRBD1 (6 bases). The V end lost 5 bases, the J end lost 3 bases, and 17 bases lay between the germline ends. This CDR3 comprises 15 residues. Germline V gene sequence: CDR1 SGHTA, CDR2 FQGNSA. The CDR3 coding sequence is TGTGCCAGCAGCAAACAGGGTAGCGTGGTCTACGAGCAGTACTTC. It yields the protein CASSKQGSVVYEQYF.

The gene calls are TRBV20-1 and TRBJ2-4, with 10 positions matching TRBD2. V shed 4 bases, J shed 0 bases, and the junction held 6 bases outside the gene matches. CDR3 size: 16 residues. Germline CDR1 is DFQATT and CDR2 is SNEGSKA (reference sequence). CDR3 DNA sequence: TGCAGTGCTAAGAGGACTAGCGGACTAGCCAAAAACATTCAGTACTTC. Protein product: CSAKRTSGLAKNIQYF.

The sample holds a few counts of this clonotype. The V and J genes are TRBV20-1 and TRBJ1-1; D uncertain. The V gene lost 0 bases and the J gene lost 0 bases, with 5 bases spanning the gap. This CDR3 has 13 amino acids. Germline V gives CDR1 DFQATT, CDR2 SNEGSKA (reference sequence). CDR3 DNA sequence: TGCAGTGCTAGAGACAGCCTGAACACTGAAGCTTTCTTT. Protein: CSARDSLNTEAFF.

The chain combines TRBV7-2 with TRBJ2-2, with D hard to call. Germline-derived CDR1 and CDR2 are SGHTA and FQGNSA. The CDR3 runs to 11 residues. V was shortened by 0 bases and J by 9 bases, with 2 bases between the two germline ends. The CDR3 DNA follows: TGTGCCAGCAGCTTAGCCCGGGAGCTGTTTTTT. Protein sequence: CASSLARELFF.

This clonotype has more than one count but fewer than ten. This sequence joins TRBV6-2 or TRBV6-3 and TRBJ1-2; D call uncertain. This CDR3 is built from 14 residues. V was clipped by 3 bases and J by 8 bases, with 16 bases between them. Germline loops: CDR1 MNHEY, CDR2 SVGEGT. For the CDR3, the DNA is TGTGCCAGCAGTTATTCCGGCCCCGCGGACGGCTACACCTTC. Its protein product is CASSYSGPADGYTF.

This clonotype was found a few times. This chain joins TRBV27 and TRBJ1-2; no clear D. This CDR3 spans 14 amino acids. The germline V gene encodes CDR1 MNHEY and CDR2 SMNVEV (reference sequence). The V and J ends lost 6 bases and 4 bases respectively, with 15 bases between them. The CDR3 is CASSDLAGIYGYTF. The CDR3 bases are TGTGCCAGCAGCGACCTCGCGGGGATCTATGGCTACACCTTC.

The V and J genes are TRBV2 and TRBJ1-2, with TRBD1 matching over 7 bases. The CDR3 sequence is 14 residues long. Trimming cost V 7 bases and J 7 bases; bases outside gene matches: 12. Germline V gives CDR1 SNHLY, CDR2 FYNNEI. As DNA, the CDR3 is TGTGCCAGCACTGGGGACAGAGGGGTCTCTGGCTACACCTTC. Its translation is CASTGDRGVSGYTF.

This clonotype showed up just a few times. The chain has TRBV6-4 and TRBJ1-2; TRBD1 aligns across 8 bases. V shed 3 bases, J shed 7 bases, and the junction held 4 bases outside the gene matches. Germline CDR1 reads MRHNA; CDR2 reads SNTAGT. There are 13 residues in the CDR3. The CDR3 sequence is CASSEGTGAGYTF. The CDR3, as DNA: TGTGCCAGCAGTGAGGGGACAGGTGCTGGCTACACCTTC.

The chain links TRBV30 to TRBJ1-6; D unclear. Per the germline V gene, CDR1 is GTSNPN and CDR2 is SVGIG (reference sequence). CDR3 length equals 12 residues. Trimming left V 3 bases short and J 10 bases short, with 10 bases between. CDR3 in DNA: TGTGCCTGGAGCCCCGTGTCATCACCCCTCCACTTT. Translated, it gives CAWSPVSSPLHF.

The chain couples TRBV11-1 to TRBJ2-3, with D possibly being TRBD2 (5 bases). V was shortened by 2 bases and J by 5 bases, with 8 bases between the two germline ends. This CDR3 spans 13 amino acids. Germline lookup yields CDR1 SGHAT and CDR2 FQDESV (reference sequence). The CDR3 sequence: CASSLQRRDTQYF. The CDR3 DNA sequence: TGTGCCAGCAGCTTACAGCGGAGAGATACGCAGTATTTT.

This rearrangement joins TRBV19 to TRBJ2-5, with 10 bases aligning to TRBD1. Germline CDR1 reads LNHDA; CDR2 reads SQIVND (reference sequence). J was trimmed by 5 bases and V by 9 bases; bases with no gene match: 9. The CDR3 runs to 14 residues. The CDR3 reads CASRRTGGGETQYF. DNA for the CDR3: TGTGCCAGCCGACGGACAGGGGGAGGGGAGACCCAGTACTTC.

The J gene is TRBJ1-1, the V gene TRBV7-2; D gene unclear. The V gene lost 3 bases and the J gene lost 7 bases, with 21 bases spanning the gap. CDR1 and CDR2 from the germline V gene are SGHTA and FQGNSA. The CDR3 spans 16 residues. DNA of the CDR3: TGTGCCAGCAGCTTTCGAAGGCCAGGCGCGGGTGGTGAAGCTTTCTTT. This encodes CASSFRRPGAGGEAFF.